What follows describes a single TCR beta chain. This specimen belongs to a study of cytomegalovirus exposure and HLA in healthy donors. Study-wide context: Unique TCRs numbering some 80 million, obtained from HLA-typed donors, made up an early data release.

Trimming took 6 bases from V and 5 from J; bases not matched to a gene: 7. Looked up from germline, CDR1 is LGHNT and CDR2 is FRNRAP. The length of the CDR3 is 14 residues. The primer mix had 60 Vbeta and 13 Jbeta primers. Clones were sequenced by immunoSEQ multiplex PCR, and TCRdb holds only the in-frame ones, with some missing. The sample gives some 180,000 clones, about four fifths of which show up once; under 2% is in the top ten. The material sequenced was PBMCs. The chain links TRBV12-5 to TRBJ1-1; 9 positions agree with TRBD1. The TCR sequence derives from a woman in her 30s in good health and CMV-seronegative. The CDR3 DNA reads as TGTGCTAGTGGAATAGGACAGGGGAGGACTGAAGCTTTCTTT. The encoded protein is CASGIGQGRTEAFF.